This T cell receptor (beta chain) was recovered during a study of PD-1 blockade in mismatch repair-deficient tumors. As for the study in general: Enrolled about 2012-2016, patients had progressing, pretreated mismatch repair-deficient cancers of approximately 13 types.

Germline V gives CDR1 SGDLS, CDR2 YYNGEE. V lost 4 bases and J 8 bases, leaving 15 bases between the germline ends. There are 13 residues in the CDR3. Mismatch repair deficiency was confirmed in all patients, by PCR or immunohistochemistry. TCRs were sequenced from three patients responding to pembrolizumab. TCRdb's copy holds only in-frame clones and misses some; the assay was immunoSEQ multiplex PCR. The data contain some 48,000 clones, around three quarters of them singletons. Whole-study results and caveats: Rapid post-treatment expansion, then contraction, generally preceding radiologic response, marked tumor-resident clones.

Turning to this clone: Antigen unknown.

The sample here was PBMCs, taken before pembrolizumab treatment. This TCR came from an adult with mismatch repair-deficient cancer. The chain joins TRBV9 to TRBJ1-2, with D tentatively TRBD1 (5 bases). The CDR3 nucleotides read TGTGCCAGCAGCTTGAGCTCGGGGGAAGGCTACACCTTC. Its protein is CASSLSSGEGYTF.